This T cell receptor beta chain originates from a study of T cells in localized non-small cell lung cancer. The ends were cut back, 1 base at V and 14 bases at J, with 12 bases in the middle. Germline CDR1 and CDR2: SGHAT and FQNNGV. The CDR3 is made up of 12 amino acids. Measured with immunoSEQ multiplex PCR; TCRdb has only the in-frame clones, and not every one. The repertoire holds tens of thousands of clones, with about 80% as singletons. The starting material was peripheral blood, obtained before any cancer treatment. The receptor's source is a male donor aged 60 or over with stage II squamous cell lung carcinoma. The V and J genes are TRBV11-2 and TRBJ2-1; maybe TRBD1 (5 bases). The CDR3 loop is CASSLGQGRKFF. Here the CDR3 DNA reads TGTGCCAGCAGCTTAGGTCAGGGCCGTAAGTTCTTC.